The present TCR beta chain was sequenced within a study of radiation and T cells in renal cell carcinoma. Noted time point: blood 4 weeks post-SBRT, at nephrectomy. The treatment here: 15 Gy SBRT to primary tumor, nephrectomy 4 weeks later. Nephrectomy followed 15 Gy stereotactic body radiation by 4 weeks. Serial blood draws occurred at baseline and 2 and 4 weeks post-SBRT. Method: immunoSEQ multiplex PCR; TCRdb's copy keeps in-frame clones and lacks some. The sample has around 99,000 clones; more than 65% are singletons. This CDR3 spans 17 amino acids. From germline, CDR1 is SGHDT and CDR2 YYEEEE. The V gene end was trimmed by 0 bases and the J gene end by 9 bases; junction bases not matched to a gene: 12.

V is TRBV5-6 and J is TRBJ2-1, with TRBD2 matching 10 bases. The receptor was derived from a man in his sixties with renal cell carcinoma. The specimen was blood, collected from a patient whose treatment included radiotherapy and nephrectomy. The CDR3 loop is CASSLGTSGSLRGEQFF. The CDR3 nucleotides are TGTGCCAGCAGCTTGGGGACTAGCGGATCCCTAAGGGGTGAGCAGTTCTTC.